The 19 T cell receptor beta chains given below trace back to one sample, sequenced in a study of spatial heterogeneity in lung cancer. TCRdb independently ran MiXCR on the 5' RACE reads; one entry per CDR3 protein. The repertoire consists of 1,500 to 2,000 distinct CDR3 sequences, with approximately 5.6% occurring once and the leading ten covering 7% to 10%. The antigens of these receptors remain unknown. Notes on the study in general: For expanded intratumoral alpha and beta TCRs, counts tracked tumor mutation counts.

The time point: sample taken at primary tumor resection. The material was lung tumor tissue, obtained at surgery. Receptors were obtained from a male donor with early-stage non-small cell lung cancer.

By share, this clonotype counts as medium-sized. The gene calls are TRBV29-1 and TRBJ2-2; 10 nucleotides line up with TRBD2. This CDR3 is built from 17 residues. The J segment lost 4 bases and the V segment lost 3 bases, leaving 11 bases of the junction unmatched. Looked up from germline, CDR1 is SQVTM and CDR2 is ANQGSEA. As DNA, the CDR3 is TGCAGCGTTGAGATTTCTAGCGGGAGCGTGAGCACCGGGGAGCTGTTTTTT. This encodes CSVEISSGSVSTGELFF.

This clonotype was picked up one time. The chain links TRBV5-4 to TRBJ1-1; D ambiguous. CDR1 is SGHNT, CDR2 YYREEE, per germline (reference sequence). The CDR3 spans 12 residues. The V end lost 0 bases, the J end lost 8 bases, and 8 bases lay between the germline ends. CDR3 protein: CASSLAYREAFF. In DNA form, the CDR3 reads TGTGCCAGCAGCTTGGCGTACCGGGAAGCTTTCTTT. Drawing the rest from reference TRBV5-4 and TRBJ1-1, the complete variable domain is ETGVTQSPTHLIKTRGQQVTLRCSSQSGHNTVSWYQQALGQGPQFIFQYYREEENGRGNFPPRFSGLQFPNYSSELNVNALELDDSALYLCASSLAYREAFFGQGTRLTVV.

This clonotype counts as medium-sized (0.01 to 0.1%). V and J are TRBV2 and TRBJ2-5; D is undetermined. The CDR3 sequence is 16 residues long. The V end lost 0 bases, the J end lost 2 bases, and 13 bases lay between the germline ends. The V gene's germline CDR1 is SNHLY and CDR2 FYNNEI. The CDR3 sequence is CASSEALQVQQETQYF. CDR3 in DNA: TGTGCCAGCAGTGAAGCGCTTCAAGTACAGCAAGAGACCCAGTACTTC.

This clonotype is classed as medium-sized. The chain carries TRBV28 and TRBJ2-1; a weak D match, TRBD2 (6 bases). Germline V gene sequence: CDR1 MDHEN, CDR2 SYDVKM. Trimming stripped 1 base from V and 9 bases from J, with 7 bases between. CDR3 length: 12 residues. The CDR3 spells CASSLLEGEQFF. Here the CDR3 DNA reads TGTGCCAGCAGTTTATTGGAGGGTGAGCAGTTCTTC.

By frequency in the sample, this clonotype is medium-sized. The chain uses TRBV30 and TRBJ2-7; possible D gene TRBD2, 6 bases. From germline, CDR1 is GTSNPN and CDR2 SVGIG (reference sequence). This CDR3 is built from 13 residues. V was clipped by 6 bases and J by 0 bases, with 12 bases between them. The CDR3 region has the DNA TGTGCCTGTCGGGAGATCAGCTCCTACGAGCAGTACTTC. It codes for CACREISSYEQYF.

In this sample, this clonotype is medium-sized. The CDR3 spells CASSGTGKNEQFF. CDR3 coding DNA: TGTGCCAGCAGCGGGACAGGGAAGAATGAGCAGTTCTTC. The genes are TRBV7-2 and TRBJ2-1, with TRBD1 matching 9 bases. The CDR3 runs 13 residues. Germline trimming cut 5 bases from V and 7 bases from J; bases unmatched to any gene: 3. Germline V lookup: CDR1 SGHTA, CDR2 FQGNSA.

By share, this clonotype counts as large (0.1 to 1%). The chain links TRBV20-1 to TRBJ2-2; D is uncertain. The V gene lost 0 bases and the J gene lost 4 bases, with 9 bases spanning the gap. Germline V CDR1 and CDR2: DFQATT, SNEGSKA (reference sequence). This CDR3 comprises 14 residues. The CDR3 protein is CSARDDKSTGELFF. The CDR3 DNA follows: TGCAGTGCTAGAGATGACAAGTCCACCGGGGAGCTGTTTTTT.

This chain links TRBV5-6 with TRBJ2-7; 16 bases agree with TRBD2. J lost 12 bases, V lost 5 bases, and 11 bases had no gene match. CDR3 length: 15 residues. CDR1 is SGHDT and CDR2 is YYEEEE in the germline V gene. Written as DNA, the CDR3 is TGTGCCAGCAGTTACTCCGGGACTAGCGGGAGGGCCTTGTACTTC. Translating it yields CASSYSGTSGRALYF.

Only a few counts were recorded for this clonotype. The CDR3 reads CASSLVLRTGGNEQFF. CDR3 sequence (DNA): TGTGCCAGCAGCTTGGTGCTTCGGACAGGGGGCAATGAGCAGTTCTTC. V gene TRBV5-5 combines with J gene TRBJ2-1; 10 bases are shared with TRBD1. CDR1 and CDR2 from the germline V gene are SGHKS and YYEKEE (reference sequence). The CDR3 has 16 residues. V lost 0 bases and J lost 6; bases outside the gene matches: 6.

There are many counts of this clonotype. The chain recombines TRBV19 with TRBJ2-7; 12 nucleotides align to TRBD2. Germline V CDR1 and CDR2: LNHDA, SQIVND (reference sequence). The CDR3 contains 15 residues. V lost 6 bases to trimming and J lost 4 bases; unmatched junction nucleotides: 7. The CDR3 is CASRPGLAGMYEQYF. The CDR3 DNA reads TGTGCCAGTAGACCCGGACTAGCGGGAATGTACGAGCAGTACTTC.

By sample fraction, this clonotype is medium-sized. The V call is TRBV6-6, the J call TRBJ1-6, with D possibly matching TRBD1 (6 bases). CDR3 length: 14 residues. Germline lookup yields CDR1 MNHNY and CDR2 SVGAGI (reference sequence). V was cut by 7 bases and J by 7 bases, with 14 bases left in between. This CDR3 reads CASIDLQGNSPLHF. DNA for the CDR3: TGTGCCAGCATCGATTTACAGGGAAATTCACCCCTCCACTTT.

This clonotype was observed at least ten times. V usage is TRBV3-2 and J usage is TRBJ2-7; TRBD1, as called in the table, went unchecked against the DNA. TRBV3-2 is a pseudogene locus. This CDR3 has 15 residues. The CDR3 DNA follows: TGTGCCAGCAGCCGCAGCGTAGCGCCCGTGGACGAGCAGTACTTC. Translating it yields CASSRSVAPVDEQYF.

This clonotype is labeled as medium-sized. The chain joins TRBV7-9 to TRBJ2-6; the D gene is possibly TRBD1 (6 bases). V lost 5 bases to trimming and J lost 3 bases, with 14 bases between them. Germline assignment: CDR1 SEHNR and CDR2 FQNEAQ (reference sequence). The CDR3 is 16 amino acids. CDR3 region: CASSPGAGVGANVLTF. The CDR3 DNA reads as TGTGCCAGCAGCCCCGGGGCAGGGGTTGGGGCCAACGTCCTGACTTTC.

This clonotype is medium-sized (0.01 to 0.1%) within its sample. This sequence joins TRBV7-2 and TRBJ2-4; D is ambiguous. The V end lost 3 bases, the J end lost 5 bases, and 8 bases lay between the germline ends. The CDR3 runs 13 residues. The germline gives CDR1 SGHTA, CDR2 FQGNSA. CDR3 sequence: CASSLAQQNIQYF. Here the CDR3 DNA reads TGTGCCAGCAGCTTGGCCCAACAAAACATTCAGTACTTC.

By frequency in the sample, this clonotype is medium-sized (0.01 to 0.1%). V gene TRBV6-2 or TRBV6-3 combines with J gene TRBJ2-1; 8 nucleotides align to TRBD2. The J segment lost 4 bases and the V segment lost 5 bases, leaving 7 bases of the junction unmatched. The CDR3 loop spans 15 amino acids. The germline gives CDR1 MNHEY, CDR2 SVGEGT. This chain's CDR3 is CASSRTSSEYNEQFF. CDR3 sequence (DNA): TGTGCCAGCAGTCGGACTAGCTCCGAATACAATGAGCAGTTCTTC.

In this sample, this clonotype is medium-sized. Written as DNA, the CDR3 is TGTGCCAGCAGTCCCTCTCGGGCTAGCGATGAGCAGTTCTTC. It encodes CASSPSRASDEQFF. The chain recombines TRBV12-3 or TRBV12-4 with TRBJ2-1, with D possibly being TRBD2 (6 bases). The CDR3 is made up of 14 amino acids. V lost 5 bases to trimming and J lost 8 bases, with 16 bases between them.

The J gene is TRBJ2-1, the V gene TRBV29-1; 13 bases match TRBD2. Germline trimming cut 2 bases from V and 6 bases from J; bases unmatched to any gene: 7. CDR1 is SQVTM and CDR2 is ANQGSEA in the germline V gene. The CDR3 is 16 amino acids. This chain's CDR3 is CSVESGLAGSSNEQFF. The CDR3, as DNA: TGCAGCGTTGAATCGGGACTAGCGGGATCGTCCAATGAGCAGTTCTTC.

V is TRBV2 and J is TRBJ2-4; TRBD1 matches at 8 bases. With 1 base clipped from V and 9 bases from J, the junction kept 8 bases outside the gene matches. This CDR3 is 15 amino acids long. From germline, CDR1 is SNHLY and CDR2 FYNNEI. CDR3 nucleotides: TGTGCCAGCAGTGAAGGAGGGGGACAGGAAGGCATTCAGTACTTC. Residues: CASSEGGGQEGIQYF.

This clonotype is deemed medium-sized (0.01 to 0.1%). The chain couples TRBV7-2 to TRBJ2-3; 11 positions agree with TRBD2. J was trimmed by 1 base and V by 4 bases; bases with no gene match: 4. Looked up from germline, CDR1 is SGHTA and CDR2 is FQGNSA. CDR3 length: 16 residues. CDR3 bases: TGTGCCAGCAGCTCGGGACTAGCGGCGGGCACAGATACGCAGTATTTT. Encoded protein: CASSSGLAAGTDTQYF.